The sequence of this T cell receptor beta chain was determined in a study of blood T cell repertoires in COVID-19. Only in-frame clones appear in the TCRdb table, and some are missing; sequencing was by immunoSEQ multiplex PCR. Among 250,000 to 350,000 clones listed, 87% were seen once. Clinical history reported by participants formed the basis on which cohorts were assigned. Recovered participants had two consecutive negative NP/OP PCR tests, healthcare professional clearance, or symptom resolution. This CDR3 spans 14 amino acids. CDR1 is SGHRS, CDR2 YFSETQ, per germline. The V end was cut by 4 bases, the J end by 7 bases, with 14 bases between.

The chain is built from TRBV5-1 and TRBJ2-2; a weak D match, TRBD2 (5 bases). This clonotype was sampled from a woman under 30 who had recovered from COVID-19. Sequencing input: PBMCs or T cells enriched from blood (not recorded which). CDR3 nucleotide sequence: TGCGCCAGCAGCCCTCCACTAGTAGACGGGGAGCTGTTTTTT. Its translation: CASSPPLVDGELFF. The entire variable domain, with the rest obtained from reference TRBV5-1 and TRBJ2-2, is as follows: KAGVTQTPRYLIKTRGQQVTLSCSPISGHRSVSWYQQTPGQGLQFLFEYFSETQRNKGNFPGRFSGRQFSNSRSEMNVSTLELGDSALYLCASSPPLVDGELFFGEGSRLTVL.